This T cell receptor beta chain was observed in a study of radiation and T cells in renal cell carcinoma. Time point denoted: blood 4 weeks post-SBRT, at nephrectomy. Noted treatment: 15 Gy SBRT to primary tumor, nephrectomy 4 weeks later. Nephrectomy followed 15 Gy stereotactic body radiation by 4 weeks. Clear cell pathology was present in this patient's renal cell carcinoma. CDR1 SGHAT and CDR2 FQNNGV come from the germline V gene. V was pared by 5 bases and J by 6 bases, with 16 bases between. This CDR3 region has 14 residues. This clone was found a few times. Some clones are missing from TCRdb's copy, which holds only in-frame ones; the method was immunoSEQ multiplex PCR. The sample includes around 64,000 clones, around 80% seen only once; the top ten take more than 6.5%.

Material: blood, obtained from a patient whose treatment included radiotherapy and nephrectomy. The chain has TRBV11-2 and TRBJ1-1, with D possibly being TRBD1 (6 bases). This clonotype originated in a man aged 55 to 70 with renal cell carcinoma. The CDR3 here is CASSPMGHEAEAFF. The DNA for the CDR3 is TGTGCCAGCAGCCCGATGGGACATGAGGCTGAAGCTTTCTTT.